This T cell receptor beta chain derives from a study of shared clonotypes between healthy human individuals. The data were produced by immunoSEQ multiplex PCR, yet TCRdb's version contains in-frame clones alone and is incomplete. The repertoire holds roughly 2 million clones, 90% to 97% seen once, with roughly 0.13% in the top ten. To note about this clone: What it recognizes is unknown.

Study-wide results and limits: Generally, naive subsets came out with larger estimated richness than memory subsets. Clonotypes that were shared across a handful of donors made up approximately 5% of naive CD4 clonotypes.

This clonotype was obtained from a man aged 18 to 30 in good health. Sequenced input: naive CD4+ T cells sorted from blood. Subset: CD45RA+ positively selected.

CDR3 amino acids: CASSQGPVGSDTEAFF. CDR3 sequence (DNA): TGTGCCAGCTCACAGGGTCCGGTAGGGTCGGACACTGAAGCTTTCTTT. The chain employs TRBV18 and TRBJ1-1; D ambiguous. Per germline, CDR1 KGHSH and CDR2 LQKENI. The CDR3 runs to 16 residues. Trimming removed 4 bases from V and 3 bases from J, with 18 bases in between.